Listed below are T cell receptor beta chains from one sample, sequenced in a study of vaccination and CD4 T cells after COVID-19. Which antigens these TCRs recognize remains unknown. MiXCR, applied by TCRdb to the PCR reads, yields one record per CDR3 protein. The table has 15,000 to 17,000 distinct CDR3 sequences, 40% to 45% seen once; the top ten hold under 25%. The material sequenced was cultured CD4+ T cells from blood. These receptors all stem from a human donor with COVID-19. CDR3s include the opening cysteine and the closing phenylalanine or tryptophan. A D gene is named only where the DNA matches it firmly. Some rows have no size entry. The others give once, few or many, or a class for an expanded clone.

V	J	D	size	DNA	CDR3
TRBV18	TRBJ2-7	.	.	TGTGCCAGCTCACGAACCGACAGGATCGAGCAGTACTTC	CASSRTDRIEQYF
TRBV6-1	TRBJ2-3	TRBD2	few	TGTGCCAGCAGTAAATCTAGCGGGGGAACCACAGATACGCAGTATTTT	CASSKSSGGTTDTQYF
TRBV7-2	TRBJ1-6	.	few	TGTGCCAGCAGCTTATCCAACGCGTATAATTCACCCCTCCACTTT	CASSLSNAYNSPLHF
TRBV27	TRBJ2-7	.	once	TGTGCCAGCAGCGCGAGCAGGGGCCCCTACGAGCAGTACTTC	CASSASRGPYEQYF
TRBV18	TRBJ2-2	TRBD2	.	TGTGCCAGCGCCGGGGGGATCCGCACCGGGGAGCTGTTTTTT	CASAGGIRTGELFF
TRBV20-1	TRBJ1-4	TRBD1	.	TGCAGTGCTAGGCCCGCAGACAGGGAAACAGAAAAACTGTTTTTT	CSARPADRETEKLFF
TRBV6-5	TRBJ1-5	TRBD1	few	TGTGCCAGCAGTTCTTTGGACAGGGACGGCAATCAGCCCCAGCATTTT	CASSSLDRDGNQPQHF
TRBV19	TRBJ2-3	TRBD1	few	TGTGCCAGTAGTAGATACCTTCGGGACAGTTCGTCCACGGATACGCAGTATTTT	CASSRYLRDSSSTDTQYF
TRBV7-6	TRBJ2-5	TRBD1	.	TGTGCCAGCAGCACTAACCCGGGACAGCAAGAGACCCAGTACTTC	CASSTNPGQQETQYF
TRBV20-1	TRBJ1-4	.	.	TGCAGTGCGCAATCAGGGTTGGGAGAAAAACTGTTTTTT	CSAQSGLGEKLFF
TRBV7-2	TRBJ1-2	TRBD1	.	TGTGCCGGCAGCTCCGGGACAGGGTATGGCTACACCTTC	CAGSSGTGYGYTF
TRBV7-3	TRBJ2-5	TRBD1	.	TGTGCCAGCGGGCAGGGGGCAGGAGAGACCCAGTACTTC	CASGQGAGETQYF
TRBV20-1	TRBJ2-1	TRBD2	.	TGCAGTGCTACAAAACTAGCGGGGGGGCTCAATGAGCAGTTCTTC	CSATKLAGGLNEQFF
TRBV20-1	TRBJ1-1	TRBD1	.	TGCAGTGCCTGGGGACAGGGCAACACTGAAGCTTTCTTT	CSAWGQGNTEAFF
TRBV21-1	TRBJ2-1	.	.	TGTGCCAGCAGCAGTCGGACAGGGAACAATGAGCAGTTCTTC	CASSSRTGNNEQFF
TRBV25-1	TRBJ1-1	.	large	TGTGCCAGCAGTGAATCCCCTTTATCCGTTGAAGCTTTCTTT	CASSESPLSVEAFF
TRBV6-1	TRBJ2-3	TRBD2	.	TGTGCCAGCAGCCCTCCTCCGGGGGGGAGTCTGGGCACAGATACGCAGTATTTT	CASSPPPGGSLGTDTQYF
TRBV27	TRBJ1-3	.	.	TGTGCCAGCAGTTTATTGGGGGACCCTGGAAACACCATATATTTT	CASSLLGDPGNTIYF
TRBV11-3	TRBJ1-5	TRBD1	few	TGTGCCAGCAGCCACGGGACAGGGGGCGATTATAGCAATCAGCCCCAGCATTTT	CASSHGTGGDYSNQPQHF
TRBV6-1	TRBJ2-2	TRBD2	few	TGTGCCAGCAGTCCAACTAGCGGGGGGACGAACACCGGGGAGCTGTTTTTT	CASSPTSGGTNTGELFF
TRBV6-1	TRBJ1-2	.	few	TGTGCCAGCAGTCCCCGCGGATTAGCTAACTATGGCTACACCTTC	CASSPRGLANYGYTF
TRBV2	TRBJ1-1	TRBD1	.	TGTGCCAGCAAAGACAGGGGCCCACCTACTAACACTGAAGCTTTCTTT	CASKDRGPPTNTEAFF
TRBV6-5	TRBJ1-6	.	.	TGTGCCAGCAGTTACGTGACAGCAAGCTCCTATAATTCACCCCTCCACTTT	CASSYVTASSYNSPLHF
TRBV4-2	TRBJ1-5	TRBD1	few	TGTGCCAGCAGCCAAGTGAGACAGGGTAGCAATCAGCCCCAGCATTTT	CASSQVRQGSNQPQHF
TRBV7-2	TRBJ2-7	.	.	TGTGCCAGCAGCTCAGGAGGGTTCAGCGAGCAGTACTTC	CASSSGGFSEQYF
TRBV7-9	TRBJ2-1	TRBD2	.	TGTGCCAGCAGCTTAGTCCTAGCGGGGGGGTACGAGCAGTTCTTC	CASSLVLAGGYEQFF
TRBV6-5	TRBJ1-4	TRBD1	few	TGTGCCAGCAGCTACAGGGGAGTTAATGAAAAACTGTTTTTT	CASSYRGVNEKLFF
TRBV20-1	TRBJ2-7	TRBD1	.	TGCAGTGCTAGAGCAGGACAGGGTGTCTACGAGCAGTACTTC	CSARAGQGVYEQYF
TRBV5-1	TRBJ1-3	.	few	TGCGCCAGCAGCTTGGGGCTCCCGAGGGCTGGAAACACCATATATTTT	CASSLGLPRAGNTIYF
TRBV11-2	TRBJ1-6	.	.	TGTGCCAGCAGCTTAGATCGGGGGAGGGGTGGCTCACCCCTCCACTTT	CASSLDRGRGGSPLHF
TRBV6-1	TRBJ1-3	TRBD1	.	TGTGCCAGCAGTGAAGACGATGGACAGGGGTTTGCCCGGGCAAGCAACACCATATATTTT	CASSEDDGQGFARASNTIYF
TRBV2	TRBJ1-2	TRBD1	.	TGTGCCAGCAGGGCGACAGGGACGGGTGGCTACACCTTC	CASRATGTGGYTF
TRBV20-1	TRBJ2-7	.	.	TGCAGTGCTAGAGGACGCGGGATCTGGGACGAGCAGTACTTC	CSARGRGIWDEQYF
TRBV7-2	TRBJ1-6	.	.	TGTGCCAGCAGCTTAGCAAGGTGGCAACTAGTCCACTTT	CASSLARWQLVHF
TRBV5-4	TRBJ2-5	.	.	TGTGCCAGCAGTCCCCCCTTTGGGACCCAGTACTTC	CASSPPFGTQYF
TRBV24-1	TRBJ2-2	.	.	TGTGCCACCAGTGCAACGAACACCGGGGAGCTGTTTTTT	CATSATNTGELFF
TRBV11-3	TRBJ2-2	TRBD2	.	TGTGCCAGCAGCCCCTGGACTAGCGGGGGGGTGCGGACCGGGGAGCTGTTTTTT	CASSPWTSGGVRTGELFF